These 12 T cell receptor beta chains were sequenced from one sample in a study of cytomegalovirus exposure and HLA in healthy donors. Amplification used 60 Vbeta primers and 13 Jbeta primers. Some clones are missing from TCRdb's copy, which holds only in-frame ones; the method was immunoSEQ multiplex PCR. The sample lists around 130,000 clones; roughly 70% were seen once. What was sequenced was PBMCs. The receptors here all came from a man aged 25-45 years in good health and CMV-seronegative.

V is TRBV7-8 and J is TRBJ2-3; D uncertain. CDR1 is SGHVS and CDR2 is FQNEAQ in the germline V gene. CDR3 length equals 17 residues. Between the trimmed V and J ends, which lost 0 bases and 1 base, there was a span of 14 bases. The CDR3 region has the DNA TGTGCCAGCAGCTTAGCCTGGGCCAGGATTGGCACAGATACGCAGTATTTT. Translating it yields CASSLAWARIGTDTQYF.

The sample holds one count of this clone. The chain joins TRBV5-4 to TRBJ1-2; a weak D match, TRBD1 (5 bases). Germline lookup yields CDR1 SGHNT and CDR2 YYREEE (reference sequence). V lost 3 bases and J lost 7, with 10 bases in between. This CDR3 has 12 residues. CDR3 bases: TGTGCCAGCAGCTCCGGAGGGGTTGGCTACACCTTC. Its protein product is CASSSGGVGYTF.

This rearrangement joins TRBV10-3 to TRBJ1-5, with TRBD1 matching over 11 bases. Trimming cost V 6 bases and J 5 bases; bases outside gene matches: 3. The germline gives CDR1 ENHRY, CDR2 SYGVKD. The CDR3 length is 14 residues. CDR3 loop: CAIRDRGLDQPQHF. CDR3 sequence (DNA): TGTGCCATCAGGGACAGGGGGCTTGATCAGCCCCAGCATTTT.

This chain joins TRBV27 and TRBJ2-3; D might be TRBD2 (6 bases). Germline V gives CDR1 MNHEY, CDR2 SMNVEV (reference sequence). The CDR3 spans 14 residues. Trimming stripped 3 bases from V and 5 bases from J, with 12 bases between. The CDR3 DNA follows: TGTGCCAGCAGTTTGGGACTCATCGGAGATACGCAGTATTTT. This encodes CASSLGLIGDTQYF.

The chain has TRBV30 and TRBJ2-7; 7 positions agree with TRBD1. V was clipped by 8 bases and J by 5 bases; unmatched bases: 6. CDR1 is GTSNPN and CDR2 is SVGIG in the germline V gene (reference sequence). CDR3 length: 11 residues. The chain's CDR3 is CAGFTGDEQYF. CDR3 nucleotides: TGTGCCGGATTTACAGGGGACGAGCAGTACTTC.

J is TRBJ2-7 and V is TRBV15; 7 bases match TRBD2. The CDR3 has 15 residues. Germline trimming cut 6 bases from V and 0 bases from J; bases unmatched to any gene: 8. Germline CDR1 and CDR2: LNHNV and YYDKDF (reference sequence). The CDR3 nucleotides read TGTGCCACCAGTTCCCGGGCTAGCGGCTCCTACGAGCAGTACTTC. This translates into CATSSRASGSYEQYF.

This sequence joins TRBV4-3 and TRBJ1-4, with D unresolved. This CDR3 spans 17 amino acids. The germline V and J ends were trimmed by 3 bases and 8 bases, with 22 bases remaining between them. Germline CDR1 and CDR2: LGHNA and YSLEER. The CDR3 DNA sequence: TGCGCCAGCAGCCACAATCCTCAGTCAATCCGAGGGGAAAAACTGTTTTTT. This gives the protein CASSHNPQSIRGEKLFF.

This rearrangement joins TRBV5-1 to TRBJ2-7; unclear D gene. Trimming took 0 bases from V and 1 from J, leaving 5 bases between them. The CDR3 loop spans 13 amino acids. Germline CDR1 SGHRS, CDR2 YFSETQ. The CDR3 region is CASSLAVSYEQYF. The CDR3 nucleotides read TGCGCCAGCAGCTTGGCGGTATCCTACGAGCAGTACTTC.

CDR3 in amino acids: CASSIEGDGRAGGPYEQYF. The CDR3 coding sequence is TGTGCCAGTAGTATAGAGGGGGACGGGAGAGCGGGGGGCCCCTACGAGCAGTACTTC. The chain joins TRBV19 to TRBJ2-7; 9 bases align to TRBD2. V gave up 0 bases and J gave up 2 bases; unmatched junction bases: 14. Germline V gives CDR1 LNHDA, CDR2 SQIVND (reference sequence). The CDR3 has 19 residues.

The rearrangement joins TRBV11-3 to TRBJ2-1; TRBD2 might be the D (6 bases). Germline CDR1 SGHNT, CDR2 YENEEA. V dropped 0 bases and J dropped 3 bases, with 9 bases sitting between them. There are 15 residues in the CDR3. This CDR3 is CASSLDPGDYNEQFF. The CDR3 DNA reads TGTGCCAGCAGCTTAGATCCGGGGGACTACAATGAGCAGTTCTTC.

V usage is TRBV27 and J usage is TRBJ2-5, with 10 nucleotides matching TRBD1. The germline gives CDR1 MNHEY, CDR2 SMNVEV (reference sequence). J lost 5 bases, V lost 5 bases, and 11 bases had no gene match. The CDR3 spans 16 residues. CDR3 nucleotide sequence: TGTGCCAGCAGTCTGGGGACAGGGGTTCTCGGGGAGACCCAGTACTTC. This sequence encodes CASSLGTGVLGETQYF.

V and J are TRBV9 and TRBJ1-1, with 8 bases fitting TRBD1. The V gene's germline CDR1 is SGDLS and CDR2 YYNGEE. With 4 bases clipped from V and 6 bases from J, the junction kept 11 bases outside the gene matches. This CDR3 comprises 15 residues. CDR3 amino acids: CASSTRGQGGSEAFF. The CDR3 DNA reads as TGTGCCAGCAGCACCCGAGGACAGGGTGGGTCTGAAGCTTTCTTT. Based on the CDR3 plus reference TRBV9 and TRBJ1-1, the full variable domain is DSGVTQTPKHLITATGQRVTLRCSPRSGDLSVYWYQQSLDQGLQFLIQYYNGEERAKGNILERFSAQQFPDLHSELNLSSLELGDSALYFCASSTRGQGGSEAFFGQGTRLTVV.